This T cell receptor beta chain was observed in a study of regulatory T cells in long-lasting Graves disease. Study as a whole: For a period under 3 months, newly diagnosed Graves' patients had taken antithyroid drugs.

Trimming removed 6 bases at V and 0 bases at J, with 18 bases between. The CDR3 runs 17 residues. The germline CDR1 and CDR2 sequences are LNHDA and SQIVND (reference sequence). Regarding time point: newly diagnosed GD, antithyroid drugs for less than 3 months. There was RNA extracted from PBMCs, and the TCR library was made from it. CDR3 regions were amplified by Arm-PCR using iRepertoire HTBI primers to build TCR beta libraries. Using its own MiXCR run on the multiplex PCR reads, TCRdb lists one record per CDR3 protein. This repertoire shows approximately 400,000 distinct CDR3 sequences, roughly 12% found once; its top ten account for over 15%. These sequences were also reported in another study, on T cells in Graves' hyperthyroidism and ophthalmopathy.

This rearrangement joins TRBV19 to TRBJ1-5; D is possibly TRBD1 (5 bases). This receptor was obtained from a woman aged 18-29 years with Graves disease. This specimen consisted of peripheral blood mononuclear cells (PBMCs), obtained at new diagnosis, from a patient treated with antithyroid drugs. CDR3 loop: CASRRGWGGNSNQPQHF. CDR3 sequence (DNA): TGTGCCAGTAGAAGAGGGTGGGGGGGTAATAGCAATCAGCCCCAGCATTTT. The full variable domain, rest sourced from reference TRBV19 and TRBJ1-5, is DGGITQSPKYLFRKEGQNVTLSCEQNLNHDAMYWYRQDPGQGLRLIYYSQIVNDFQKGDIAEGYSVSREKKESFPLTVTSAQKNPTAFYLCASRRGWGGNSNQPQHFGDGTRLSIL.